This entry is about one T cell receptor (beta chain). The assay was immunoSEQ multiplex PCR, and TCRdb's table has in-frame clones only and misses some. The data show 300,000 to 400,000 clones, roughly 88% seen once. The CDR3 extends over 13 amino acids. Trimming removed 2 bases from V and 9 bases from J, with 9 bases in between. CDR1 and CDR2 (germline): SGHKS, YYEKEE (reference sequence). The sample is drawn from a study of blood T cell repertoires in COVID-19. Study in general: Collection of acute and convalescent COVID-19 samples took place in the United States, Italy and Spain. The analysed material was cDNA or gDNA that came from T cells, B-cell-depleted T cells, or PBMCs.

The participants were between roughly 18 and 100 years old and came from some 23 US areas. The sequenced material came from PBMCs or T cells enriched from blood (not recorded which). This chain joins TRBV5-5 and TRBJ1-6, with D unresolved. This receptor was taken from a woman aged 30 to 39 with acute COVID-19. CDR3 region: CASSFNFRSPLHF. CDR3 in DNA: TGTGCCAGCAGCTTTAATTTCCGTTCACCCCTCCACTTT. Variable domain in full (rest from reference TRBV5-5 and TRBJ1-6): DAGVTQSPTHLIKTRGQQVTLRCSPISGHKSVSWYQQVLGQGPQFIFQYYEKEERGRGNFPDRFSARQFPNYSSELNVNALLLGDSALYLCASSFNFRSPLHFGNGTRLTVT.